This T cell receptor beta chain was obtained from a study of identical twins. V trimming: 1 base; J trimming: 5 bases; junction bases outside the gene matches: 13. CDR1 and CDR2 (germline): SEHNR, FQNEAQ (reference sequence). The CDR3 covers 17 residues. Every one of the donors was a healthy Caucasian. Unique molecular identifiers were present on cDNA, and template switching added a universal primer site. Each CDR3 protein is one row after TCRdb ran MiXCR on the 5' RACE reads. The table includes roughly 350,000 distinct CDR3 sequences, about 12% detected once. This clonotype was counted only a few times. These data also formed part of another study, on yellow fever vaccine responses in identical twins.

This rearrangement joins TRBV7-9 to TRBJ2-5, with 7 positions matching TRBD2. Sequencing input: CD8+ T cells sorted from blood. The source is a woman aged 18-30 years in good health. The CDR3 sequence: CASSLGDGAGVEETQYF. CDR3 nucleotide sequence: TGTGCCAGCAGCTTAGGGGACGGTGCGGGAGTTGAGGAGACCCAGTACTTC.